What follows is one TCR beta chain and its context. In the original workflow: Cell counts per sample came from amplifying reference gene primers. Only in-frame clones appear in the TCRdb table, and some are missing; sequencing was by immunoSEQ multiplex PCR. The DNA gave D and trimming, while V, J and clone size come from that table. The table shows fewer than 200,000 clones, with around 84% occurring only once. This record comes from a study of blood T cell repertoires in COVID-19. Whole-study context: From T cells, B-cell-depleted T cells, or PBMCs came the material, which was cDNA or gDNA.

The V gene lost 0 bases and the J gene lost 8 bases, with 16 bases spanning the gap. The CDR3 loop spans 16 amino acids. Per germline, CDR1 SEHNR and CDR2 FQNEAQ (reference sequence). Material: peripheral blood. The chain joins TRBV7-9 to TRBJ1-4, with D perhaps matching TRBD1 (5 bases). The receptor was isolated from a woman over 75 with COVID-19, enrolled during active disease. CDR3 loop: CASSLAPGPAGEKLFF. CDR3 nucleotides: TGTGCCAGCAGCTTAGCGCCGGGACCCGCGGGGGAAAAACTGTTTTTT. The full variable domain, in which reference TRBV7-9 and TRBJ1-4 provide the parts outside the CDR3, is DTGVSQNPRHKITKRGQNVTFRCDPISEHNRLYWYRQTLGQGPEFLTYFQNEAQLEKSRLLSDRFSAERPKGSFSTLEIQRTEQGDSAMYLCASSLAPGPAGEKLFFGSGTQLSVL.